One sample yielded the 30 T cell receptor beta chains listed below, sequenced in a study of PD-1 blockade in mismatch repair-deficient tumors (TCRdb year 2017). Libraries were built with the immunoSEQ multiplex PCR assay. This is the immuneACCESS table as TCRdb keeps it, with only in-frame sequences that have V and J called. A part of the clones is gone; compared with another copy, unresolved V genes explain less than half, and the rest is unexplained. This sample lists approximately 22,000 clones; roughly 81% were detected once. The ten largest clonotypes hold roughly 15% of the sample. The sample was peripheral blood, taken 2 weeks after starting pembrolizumab. The receptors stem from an adult with mismatch repair-deficient cancer.

As DNA, the CDR3 is TGTGCCAGCAGCTTCTCGATTAGCGGGAGTCCCCTCTCCTACAATGAGCAGTTCTTC. Protein sequence: CASSFSISGSPLSYNEQFF. The chain is built from TRBV7-9 and TRBJ2-1; 9 bases agree with TRBD2. Trimming took 3 bases from V and 0 from J; bases not matched to a gene: 12. Germline V gene lookup returns CDR1 SEHNR and CDR2 FQNEAQ (reference sequence). CDR3 length: 19 residues.

The rearrangement uses TRBV7-9 and TRBJ2-2; no clear D. Germline CDR1 is SEHNR and CDR2 is FQNEAQ (reference sequence). Trimming stripped 0 bases from V and 1 base from J, with 6 bases between. The CDR3 sequence is 15 residues long. DNA for the CDR3: TGTGCCAGCAGCTTAGCGGCCCAGAACACCGGGGAGCTGTTTTTT. This codes for CASSLAAQNTGELFF.

The chain carries TRBV9 and TRBJ1-4; D may be TRBD1 (5 bases). Germline V gene data show CDR1 as SGDLS and CDR2 as YYNGEE. Trimming left V 0 bases short and J 7 bases short, with 7 bases between. The CDR3 is made up of 13 amino acids. The CDR3: CASSVGGGEKLFF. CDR3 coding DNA: TGTGCCAGCAGCGTAGGCGGGGGTGAAAAACTGTTTTTT.

V gene TRBV11-2 combines with J gene TRBJ2-5, with 11 nucleotides matching TRBD2. This CDR3 has 17 amino acids. Germline V lookup: CDR1 SGHAT, CDR2 FQNNGV. Trimming at V came to 0 bases and at J to 2 bases, leaving 5 bases not matched to a gene. In nucleotides, the CDR3 is TGTGCCAGCAGCTTAGAACTAGCGGGAGATGGGCAAGAGACCCAGTACTTC. It yields the protein CASSLELAGDGQETQYF.

V is TRBV4-3 and J is TRBJ2-5; possibly TRBD1 or TRBD2 for D (5 bases each). From germline, CDR1 is LGHNA and CDR2 YSLEER. Trimming pared 0 bases from V and 5 bases from J, leaving 13 bases between. The length of the CDR3 is 15 residues. CDR3 loop: CASSQDRRESETQYF. Here the CDR3 DNA reads TGCGCCAGCAGCCAAGATCGCAGGGAGAGCGAGACCCAGTACTTC.

The chain is built from TRBV12-5 and TRBJ2-2; D remains ambiguous. The V end lost 4 bases, the J end lost 5 bases, and 5 bases lay between the germline ends. Germline CDR1 and CDR2: LGHNT and FRNRAP. The CDR3 consists of 12 residues. Written as DNA, the CDR3 is TGTGCTAGTGGTTCCAATACCGGGGAGCTGTTTTTT. Amino acids: CASGSNTGELFF.

The chain combines TRBV18 with TRBJ2-3; 13 nucleotides align to TRBD2. Germline loops: CDR1 KGHSH, CDR2 LQKENI. V lost 5 bases and J lost 5; bases outside the gene matches: 4. This CDR3 comprises 15 residues. The CDR3 DNA is TGTGCCAGCTCAAGACTAGCGGGAGGTAAAGATACGCAGTATTTT. Residues: CASSRLAGGKDTQYF.

The chain is built from TRBV7-9 and TRBJ2-3; D not resolved. The CDR3 length is 13 residues. CDR1 is SEHNR and CDR2 is FQNEAQ in the germline V gene (reference sequence). Trimming removed 9 bases from V and 0 bases from J, with 10 bases in between. CDR3 in amino acids: CASHGTSTDTQYF. The CDR3 DNA sequence: TGTGCCAGTCACGGAACTAGCACAGATACGCAGTATTTT.

The chain is built from TRBV5-4 and TRBJ1-4; the match to TRBD1 covers 9 bases. This CDR3 region has 15 residues. With 3 bases clipped from V and 7 bases from J, the junction kept 7 bases outside the gene matches. Germline V gene sequence: CDR1 SGHNT, CDR2 YYREEE (reference sequence). The CDR3 DNA follows: TGTGCCAGCAGCTCGCGACAGGGGGGCGGTGAAAAACTGTTTTTT. Protein sequence: CASSSRQGGGEKLFF.

The chain recombines TRBV6-5 with TRBJ1-3; 11 nucleotides agree with TRBD1. Germline trimming cut 6 bases from V and 8 bases from J; bases unmatched to any gene: 6. The germline V gene encodes CDR1 MNHEY and CDR2 SVGAGI. There are 14 residues in the CDR3. DNA for the CDR3: TGTGCCAGCAGCCCCGGGACAGGGGGGTACACCATATATTTT. Amino acid sequence: CASSPGTGGYTIYF.

The gene calls are TRBV5-4 and TRBJ2-7; 9 nucleotides agree with TRBD2. The CDR3 contains 14 residues. The ends lost 2 bases at V and 10 bases at J; junction bases unmatched: 10. The germline V gene has CDR1 SGHNT and CDR2 YYREEE (reference sequence). The CDR3 loop is CASSFRTSGSSQYF. In nucleotides, the CDR3 is TGTGCCAGCAGCTTTCGCACTAGCGGGTCTTCCCAGTACTTC.

V gene TRBV19 combines with J gene TRBJ2-2; D may be TRBD1 (5 bases). The CDR3 covers 14 residues. V was clipped by 5 bases and J by 1 base, with 8 bases between them. Per germline, CDR1 LNHDA and CDR2 SQIVND (reference sequence). The CDR3 nucleotides are TGTGCCAGTAGTGTCCAGGGGAACACCGGGGAGCTGTTTTTT. It is translated as CASSVQGNTGELFF.

J is TRBJ2-7 and V is TRBV5-1, with D possibly TRBD1 on 5 matching bases. From germline, CDR1 is SGHRS and CDR2 YFSETQ. The CDR3 is made up of 14 amino acids. Trimming left V 0 bases short and J 4 bases short, with 11 bases between. The chain's CDR3 is CASSLAGLEYEQYF. Here the CDR3 DNA reads TGCGCCAGCAGCTTGGCAGGGTTGGAATACGAGCAGTACTTC.

The chain combines TRBV30 with TRBJ2-5; unclear D gene. CDR1 is GTSNPN, CDR2 SVGIG, per germline (reference sequence). The CDR3 is 12 amino acids. The V and J ends lost 0 bases and 5 bases respectively, with 7 bases between them. The CDR3 sequence: CAWSVSAETQYF. For the CDR3, the DNA is TGTGCCTGGAGTGTAAGTGCGGAGACCCAGTACTTC.

This clone was picked up one time. The V call is TRBV13, the J call TRBJ2-5; D ambiguous. This CDR3 contains 13 residues. V was shortened by 1 base and J by 2 bases, with 5 bases between the two germline ends. Germline CDR1 is PRHDT and CDR2 is FYEKMQ (reference sequence). CDR3 amino acids: CASSLDGQETQYF. As DNA, the CDR3 is TGTGCCAGCAGCTTAGACGGGCAAGAGACCCAGTACTTC.

The V call is TRBV11-3, the J call TRBJ2-5, with 10 bases that match TRBD2. After removal of 1 base from V and 4 bases from J, the junction contained 6 bases not matched to a gene. This CDR3 is 16 amino acids long. Looked up from germline, CDR1 is SGHNT and CDR2 is YENEEA. The CDR3 sequence is CASSLGSSGSPETQYF. In DNA, the CDR3 is TGTGCCAGCAGCTTAGGGTCTAGCGGGAGCCCAGAGACCCAGTACTTC. Combining the CDR3 with reference TRBV11-3 and TRBJ2-5 gives the whole variable domain EAGVVQSPRYKIIEKKQPVAFWCNPISGHNTLYWYLQNLGQGPELLIRYENEEAVDDSQLPKDRFSAERLKGVDSTLKIQPAELGDSAVYLCASSLGSSGSPETQYFGPGTRLLVL.

The chain uses TRBV28 and TRBJ2-7, with D unclear. The CDR3 has 12 residues. Germline V gene lookup returns CDR1 MDHEN and CDR2 SYDVKM. V dropped 6 bases and J dropped 0 bases, with 6 bases sitting between them. In DNA form, the CDR3 reads TGTGCCAGCAGAGGTTCCTCCTACGAGCAGTACTTC. Protein product: CASRGSSYEQYF.

A single count supports this clone. V gene TRBV15 combines with J gene TRBJ1-5, with 8 bases matching TRBD1. The J segment lost 8 bases and the V segment lost 3 bases, leaving 6 bases of the junction unmatched. Germline V lookup: CDR1 LNHNV, CDR2 YYDKDF (reference sequence). There are 14 residues in the CDR3. The CDR3 DNA sequence: TGTGCCACCAGCAGTGGACAGGGAAATGAGCCCCAGCATTTT. Protein: CATSSGQGNEPQHF.

This chain uses TRBV27 with TRBJ2-1, with a possible D match to TRBD2 (6 bases). CDR1 is MNHEY, CDR2 SMNVEV, per germline (reference sequence). This CDR3 spans 16 amino acids. Trimming removed 6 bases at V and 0 bases at J, with 15 bases between. For the CDR3, the DNA is TGTGCCAGCAGAAAGATAGCGGACCCCTCCTACAATGAGCAGTTCTTC. This sequence encodes CASRKIADPSYNEQFF.

V is TRBV4-1 and J is TRBJ1-5; D may be TRBD1 (5 bases). The CDR3 is 15 residues long. Germline loops: CDR1 MGHRA, CDR2 YSYEKL. The ends were cut back, 1 base at V and 9 bases at J, with 16 bases in the middle. For the CDR3, the DNA is TGCGCCAGCAGCCAAGTATTGGGGCCCAATAGGCCCCAGCATTTT. This encodes CASSQVLGPNRPQHF.

This chain uses TRBV30 with TRBJ2-5; 7 bases map to TRBD1. CDR1 and CDR2 from the germline V gene are GTSNPN and SVGIG (reference sequence). The CDR3 spans 13 residues. V shed 8 bases and J 1 base; nucleotides not matched to a gene: 7. CDR3 sequence reads: CALDRAFQETQYF. CDR3 DNA: TGTGCCCTAGACAGGGCTTTCCAAGAGACCCAGTACTTC.

This clone was counted between two and nine times. The J gene is TRBJ2-7, the V gene TRBV5-1, with D perhaps assigned TRBD1 or TRBD2 (6 bases each). V was cut by 0 bases and J by 3 bases, with 16 bases left in between. Germline lookup yields CDR1 SGHRS and CDR2 YFSETQ. The length of the CDR3 is 16 residues. DNA of the CDR3: TGCGCCAGCAGCTTGGAGGGGGGTAGCCAGTACTACGAGCAGTACTTC. This encodes CASSLEGGSQYYEQYF.

The chain joins TRBV11-3 to TRBJ2-1, with 10 bases matching TRBD2. Germline V gene lookup returns CDR1 SGHNT and CDR2 YENEEA. Trimming cost V 5 bases and J 3 bases; bases outside gene matches: 4. The CDR3 is 15 residues long. The CDR3 region is CASSHTSGIYNEQFF. The DNA of the CDR3 is TGTGCCAGCAGCCATACTAGCGGGATCTACAATGAGCAGTTCTTC.

In its sample, this clone was seen once. The V gene is TRBV4-1, the J gene TRBJ2-7; 10 nucleotides agree with TRBD1. Germline CDR1 MGHRA, CDR2 YSYEKL. CDR3 length: 14 residues. V lost 7 bases, J lost 0 bases, and 3 bases stayed unmatched. The DNA of the CDR3 is TGCGCCAGCAAACGGACAGGGGGCTCCTACGAGCAGTACTTC. It is translated as CASKRTGGSYEQYF.

The genes are TRBV2 and TRBJ2-5; 9 nucleotides align to TRBD1. From germline, CDR1 is SNHLY and CDR2 FYNNEI. The CDR3 loop spans 15 amino acids. V gave up 4 bases and J gave up 4 bases; unmatched junction bases: 7. DNA for the CDR3: TGTGCCAGCAGTGGGGGACAGGGAGCGTTAGAGACCCAGTACTTC. This encodes CASSGGQGALETQYF. Full variable domain (missing parts from reference TRBV2 and TRBJ2-5): EPEVTQTPSHQVTQMGQEVILRCVPISNHLYFYWYRQILGQKVEFLVSFYNNEISEKSEIFDDQFSVERPDGSNFTLKIRSTKLEDSAMYFCASSGGQGALETQYFGPGTRLLVL.

This chain connects TRBV5-1 to TRBJ2-6; TRBD1 aligns across 11 bases. The CDR3 is 18 amino acids. Germline CDR1 SGHRS, CDR2 YFSETQ. Germline trimming cut 0 bases from V and 1 base from J; bases unmatched to any gene: 3. CDR3: CASSLGGTGGSGANVLTF. CDR3 DNA sequence: TGCGCCAGCAGCTTGGGTGGGACAGGGGGTTCTGGGGCCAACGTCCTGACTTTC.

V is TRBV14 and J is TRBJ2-7; the D gene is possibly TRBD1 (6 bases). This CDR3 region has 14 residues. V shed 3 bases and J shed 2 bases, with 11 bases lying between them. The germline CDR1 and CDR2 sequences are SGHDN and FVKESK. CDR3 bases: TGTGCCAGCAGCCATCGTTGGGGGCCCTACGAGCAGTACTTC. Its protein product is CASSHRWGPYEQYF.

The gene calls are TRBV21-1 and TRBJ2-3; no DNA check was done on the table's D call, TRBD2. TRBV21-1 is designated a pseudogene. The CDR3 is 13 amino acids. The CDR3 reads CASRVRSTDTQYF. CDR3 bases: TGTGCCAGCAGGGTTCGGAGCACAGATACGCAGTATTTT.

The genes are TRBV30 and TRBJ2-7; TRBD1 might be the D (6 bases). This CDR3 spans 13 amino acids. Germline-derived CDR1 and CDR2 are GTSNPN and SVGIG (reference sequence). V lost 3 bases and J lost 9, with 18 bases in between. The CDR3 coding sequence is TGTGCCTGGAGAGGGCGGACAGTCGTCGCGCAGTACTTC. Protein sequence: CAWRGRTVVAQYF. The entire variable domain, with the rest obtained from reference TRBV30 and TRBJ2-7, is as follows: SQTIHQWPATLVQPVGSPLSLECTVEGTSNPNLYWYRQAAGRGLQLLFYSVGIGQISSEVPQNLSASRPQDRQFILSSKKLLLSDSGFYLCAWRGRTVVAQYFGPGTRLTVT.

In its sample, this clone ranks as medium-sized. The rearrangement uses TRBV29-1 and TRBJ2-7; tentative D call: TRBD1 (5 bases). Germline V CDR1 and CDR2: SQVTM, ANQGSEA. Trimming pared 3 bases from V and 0 bases from J, leaving 9 bases between. The CDR3 is 13 amino acids. CDR3 bases: TGCAGCGTTGATGCAGGGAACTCCTACGAGCAGTACTTC. Protein sequence: CSVDAGNSYEQYF.